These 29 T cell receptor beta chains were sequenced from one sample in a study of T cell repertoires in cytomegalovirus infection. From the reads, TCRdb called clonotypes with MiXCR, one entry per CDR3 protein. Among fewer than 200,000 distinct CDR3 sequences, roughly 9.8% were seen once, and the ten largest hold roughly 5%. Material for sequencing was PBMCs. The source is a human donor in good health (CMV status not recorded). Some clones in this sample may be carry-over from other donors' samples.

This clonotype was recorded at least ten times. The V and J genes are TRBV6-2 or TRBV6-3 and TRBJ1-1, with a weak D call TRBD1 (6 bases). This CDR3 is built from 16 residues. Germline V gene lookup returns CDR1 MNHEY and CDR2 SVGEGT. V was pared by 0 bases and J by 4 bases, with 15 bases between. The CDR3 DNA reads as TGTGCCAGCAGTTACTCTTCCAGGCAGGGGCTCACTGAAGCTTTCTTT. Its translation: CASSYSSRQGLTEAFF.

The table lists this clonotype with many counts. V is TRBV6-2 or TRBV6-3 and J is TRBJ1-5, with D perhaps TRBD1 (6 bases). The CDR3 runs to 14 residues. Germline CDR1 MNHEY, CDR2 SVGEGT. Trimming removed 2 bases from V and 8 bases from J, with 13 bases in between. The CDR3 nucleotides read TGTGCCAGCAGTTACGAGGCAGGGGTTGAGCCCCAGCATTTT. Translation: CASSYEAGVEPQHF.

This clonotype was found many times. Here the CDR3 reads CASSLDGRNNQPQHF. In nucleotides, the CDR3 is TGTGCCAGCAGCTTAGATGGTAGAAACAATCAGCCCCAGCATTTT. This rearrangement joins TRBV7-2 to TRBJ1-5, with D unresolved. Germline CDR1 and CDR2: SGHTA and FQGNSA. V lost 1 base, J lost 3 bases, and 10 bases lay in between. The CDR3 contains 15 residues. The entire variable domain, with the rest obtained from reference TRBV7-2 and TRBJ1-5, is as follows: GAGVSQSPSNKVTEKGKDVELRCDPISGHTALYWYRQSLGQGLEFLIYFQGNSAPDKSGLPSDRFSAERTGGSVSTLTIQRTQQEDSAVYLCASSLDGRNNQPQHFGDGTRLSIL.

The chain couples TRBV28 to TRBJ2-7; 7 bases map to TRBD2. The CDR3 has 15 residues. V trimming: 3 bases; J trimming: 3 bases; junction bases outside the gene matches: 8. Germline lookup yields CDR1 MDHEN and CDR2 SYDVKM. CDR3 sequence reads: CASSLGTGLSYEQYF. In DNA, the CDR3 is TGTGCCAGCAGTTTGGGTACGGGACTAAGCTACGAGCAGTACTTC. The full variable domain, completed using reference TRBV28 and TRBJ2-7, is DVKVTQSSRYLVKRTGEKVFLECVQDMDHENMFWYRQDPGLGLRLIYFSYDVKMKEKGDIPEGYSVSREKKERFSLILESASTNQTSMYLCASSLGTGLSYEQYFGPGTRLTVT.

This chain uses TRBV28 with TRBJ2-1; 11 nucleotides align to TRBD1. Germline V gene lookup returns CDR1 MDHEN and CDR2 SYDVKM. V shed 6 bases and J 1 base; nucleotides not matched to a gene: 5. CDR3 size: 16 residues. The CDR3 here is CASRAGQGASYNEQFF. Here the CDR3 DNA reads TGTGCCAGCAGAGCCGGACAGGGGGCATCCTACAATGAGCAGTTCTTC.

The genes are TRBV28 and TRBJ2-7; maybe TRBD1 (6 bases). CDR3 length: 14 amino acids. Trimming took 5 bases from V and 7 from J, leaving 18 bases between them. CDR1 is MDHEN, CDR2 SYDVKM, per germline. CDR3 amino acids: CASSRPQGLREQYF. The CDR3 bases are TGTGCCAGCAGTCGGCCACAGGGTCTGAGAGAGCAGTACTTC.

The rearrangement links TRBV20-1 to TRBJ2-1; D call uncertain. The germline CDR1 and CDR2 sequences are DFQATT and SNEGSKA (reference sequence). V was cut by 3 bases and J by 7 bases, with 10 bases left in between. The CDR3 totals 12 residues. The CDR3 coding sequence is TGCAGTGCTAGTTCTGTAGAGAATGAGCAGTTCTTC. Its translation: CSASSVENEQFF.

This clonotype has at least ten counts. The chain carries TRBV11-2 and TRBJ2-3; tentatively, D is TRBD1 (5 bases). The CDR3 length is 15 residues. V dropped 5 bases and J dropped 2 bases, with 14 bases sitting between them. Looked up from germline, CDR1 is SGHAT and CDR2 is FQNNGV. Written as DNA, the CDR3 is TGTGCCAGCAGCCCCAGGGATGGCGACACAGATACGCAGTATTTT. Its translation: CASSPRDGDTDTQYF.

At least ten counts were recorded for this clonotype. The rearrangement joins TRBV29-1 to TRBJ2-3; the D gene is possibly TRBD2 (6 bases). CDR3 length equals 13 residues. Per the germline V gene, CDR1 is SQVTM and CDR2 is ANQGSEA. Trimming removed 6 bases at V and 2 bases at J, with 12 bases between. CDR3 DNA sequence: TGCAGCGTGGTGGAGCGGGCCACAGATACGCAGTATTTT. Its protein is CSVVERATDTQYF.

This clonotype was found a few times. The DNA of the CDR3 is TGCAGTGCTGGGAAGGGTAGAGGGTACAATGAGCAGTTCTTC. It yields the protein CSAGKGRGYNEQFF. This chain links TRBV20-1 with TRBJ2-1; D is perhaps TRBD2 (5 bases). CDR3 length: 14 residues. Germline CDR1 reads DFQATT; CDR2 reads SNEGSKA (reference sequence). The V gene lost 5 bases and the J gene lost 4 bases, with 15 bases spanning the gap.

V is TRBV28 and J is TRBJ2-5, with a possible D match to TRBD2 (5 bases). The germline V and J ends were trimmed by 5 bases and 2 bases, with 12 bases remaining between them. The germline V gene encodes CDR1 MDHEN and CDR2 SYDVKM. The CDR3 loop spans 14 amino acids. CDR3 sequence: CASSGWTGQETQYF. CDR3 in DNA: TGTGCCAGCAGTGGATGGACGGGGCAAGAGACCCAGTACTTC. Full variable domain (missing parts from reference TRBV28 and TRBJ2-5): DVKVTQSSRYLVKRTGEKVFLECVQDMDHENMFWYRQDPGLGLRLIYFSYDVKMKEKGDIPEGYSVSREKKERFSLILESASTNQTSMYLCASSGWTGQETQYFGPGTRLLVL.

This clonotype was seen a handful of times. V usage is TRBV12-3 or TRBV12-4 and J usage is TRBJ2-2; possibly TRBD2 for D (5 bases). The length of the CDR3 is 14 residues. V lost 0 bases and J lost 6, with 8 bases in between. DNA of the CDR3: TGTGCCAGCAGTTTAGCGCACGGGGCCGGGGAGCTGTTTTTT. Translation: CASSLAHGAGELFF.

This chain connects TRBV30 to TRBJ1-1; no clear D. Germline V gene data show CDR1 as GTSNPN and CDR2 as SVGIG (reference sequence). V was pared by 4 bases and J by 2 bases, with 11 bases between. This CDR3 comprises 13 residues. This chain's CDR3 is CAWMADANTEAFF. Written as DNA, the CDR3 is TGTGCCTGGATGGCAGACGCAAACACTGAAGCTTTCTTT.

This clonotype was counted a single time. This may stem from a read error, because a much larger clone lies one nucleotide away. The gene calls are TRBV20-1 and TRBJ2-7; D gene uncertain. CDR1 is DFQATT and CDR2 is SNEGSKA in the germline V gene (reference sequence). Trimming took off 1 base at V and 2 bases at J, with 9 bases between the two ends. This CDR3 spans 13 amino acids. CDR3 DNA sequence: TGCAGTGCTAGAGTTCCGGTGACCTACGAGCAGTACTTC. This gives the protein CSARVPVTYEQYF.

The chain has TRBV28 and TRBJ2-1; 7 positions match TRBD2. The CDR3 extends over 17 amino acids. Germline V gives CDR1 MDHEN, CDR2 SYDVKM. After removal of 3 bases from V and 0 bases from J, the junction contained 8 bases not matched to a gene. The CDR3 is CASSLVAGVSSYNEQFF. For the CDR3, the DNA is TGTGCCAGCAGTTTGGTTGCGGGGGTGAGCTCCTACAATGAGCAGTTCTTC.

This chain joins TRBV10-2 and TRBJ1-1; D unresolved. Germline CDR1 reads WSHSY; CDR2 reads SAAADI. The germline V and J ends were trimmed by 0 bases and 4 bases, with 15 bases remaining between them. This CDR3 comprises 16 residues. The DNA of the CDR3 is TGCGCCAGCAGTGAGTCGTTGGGAGGGATTGGCACTGAAGCTTTCTTT. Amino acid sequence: CASSESLGGIGTEAFF.

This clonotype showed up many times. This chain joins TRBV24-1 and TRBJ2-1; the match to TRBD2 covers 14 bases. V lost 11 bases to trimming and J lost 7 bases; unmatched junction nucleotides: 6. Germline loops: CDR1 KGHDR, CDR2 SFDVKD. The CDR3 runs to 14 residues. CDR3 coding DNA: TGTGCCATCAGCGGGACTAGCGGGAGTAATGAGCAGTTCTTC. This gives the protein CAISGTSGSNEQFF.

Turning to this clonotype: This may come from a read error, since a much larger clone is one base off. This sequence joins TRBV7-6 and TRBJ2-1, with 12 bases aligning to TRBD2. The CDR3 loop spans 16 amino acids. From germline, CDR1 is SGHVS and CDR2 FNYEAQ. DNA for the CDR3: TGTGCCAACAGCCCCCGACTAGCGGGGGAGATTGATGAGCAGTTCTTC. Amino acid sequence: CANSPRLAGEIDEQFF. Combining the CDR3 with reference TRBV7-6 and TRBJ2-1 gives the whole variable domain GAGVSQSPRYKVTKRGQDVALRCDPISGHVSLYWYRQALGQGPEFLTYFNYEAQQDKSGLPNDRFSAERPEGSISTLTIQRTEQRDSAMYRCANSPRLAGEIDEQFFGPGTRLTVL.

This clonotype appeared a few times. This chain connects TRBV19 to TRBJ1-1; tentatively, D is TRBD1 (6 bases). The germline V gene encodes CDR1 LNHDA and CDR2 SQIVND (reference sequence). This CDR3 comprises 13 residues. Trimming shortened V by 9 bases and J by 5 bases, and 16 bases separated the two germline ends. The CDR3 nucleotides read TGTGCCAGCCTGCACAGGGTCGGGACTGAAGCTTTCTTT. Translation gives CASLHRVGTEAFF.

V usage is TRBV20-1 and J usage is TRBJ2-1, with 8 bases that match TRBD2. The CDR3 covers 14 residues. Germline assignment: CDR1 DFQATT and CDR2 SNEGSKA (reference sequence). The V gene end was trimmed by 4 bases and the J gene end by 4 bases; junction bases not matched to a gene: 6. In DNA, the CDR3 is TGCAGTGCTATAGTGCGGGGGGCGTACAATGAGCAGTTCTTC. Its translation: CSAIVRGAYNEQFF.

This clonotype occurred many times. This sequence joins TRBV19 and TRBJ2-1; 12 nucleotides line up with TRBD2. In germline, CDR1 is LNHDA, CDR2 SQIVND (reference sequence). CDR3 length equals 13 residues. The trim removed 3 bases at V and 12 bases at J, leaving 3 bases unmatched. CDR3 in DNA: TGTGCCAGTAGTATCGGACTAGCGGGACCGCAGTTCTTC. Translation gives CASSIGLAGPQFF.

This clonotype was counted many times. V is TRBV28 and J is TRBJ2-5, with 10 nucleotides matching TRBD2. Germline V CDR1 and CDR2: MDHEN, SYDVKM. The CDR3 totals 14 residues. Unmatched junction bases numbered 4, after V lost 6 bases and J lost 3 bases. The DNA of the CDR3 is TGTGCCAGCAGGGAGCGGGGGGGGGAAGAGACCCAGTACTTC. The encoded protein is CASRERGGEETQYF.

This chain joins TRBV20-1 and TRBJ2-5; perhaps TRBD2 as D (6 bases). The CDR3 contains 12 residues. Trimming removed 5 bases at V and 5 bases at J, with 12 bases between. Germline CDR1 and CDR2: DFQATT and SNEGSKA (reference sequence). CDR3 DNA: TGCAGTGCTGAGCAGGCGGGGGAGACCCAGTACTTC. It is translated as CSAEQAGETQYF.

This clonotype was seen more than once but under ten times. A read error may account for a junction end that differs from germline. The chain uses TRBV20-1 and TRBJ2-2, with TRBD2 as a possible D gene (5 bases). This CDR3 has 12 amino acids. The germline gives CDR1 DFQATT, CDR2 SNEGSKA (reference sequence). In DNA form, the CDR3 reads TGCAGTGCAAGAGGACTCACCGGGGAGCTGTTTTTT. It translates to CSARGLTGELFF.

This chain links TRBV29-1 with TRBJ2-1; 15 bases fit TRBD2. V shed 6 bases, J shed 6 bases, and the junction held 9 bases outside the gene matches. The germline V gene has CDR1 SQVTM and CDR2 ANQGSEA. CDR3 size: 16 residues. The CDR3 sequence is CSVSQGLAGGINEQFF. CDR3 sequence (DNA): TGCAGCGTAAGCCAGGGACTAGCGGGGGGTATCAATGAGCAGTTCTTC.

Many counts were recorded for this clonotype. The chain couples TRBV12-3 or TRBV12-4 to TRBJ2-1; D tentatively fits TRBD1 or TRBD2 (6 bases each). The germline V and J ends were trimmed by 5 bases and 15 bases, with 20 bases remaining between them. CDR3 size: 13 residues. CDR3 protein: CASSQGVGGPTFF. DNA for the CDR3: TGTGCCAGCAGTCAAGGGGTCGGGGGCCCCACGTTCTTC.

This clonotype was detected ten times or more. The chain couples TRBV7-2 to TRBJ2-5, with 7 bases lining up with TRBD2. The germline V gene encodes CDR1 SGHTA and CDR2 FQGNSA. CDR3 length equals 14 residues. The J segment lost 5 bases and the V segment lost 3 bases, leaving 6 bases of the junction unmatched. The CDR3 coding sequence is TGTGCCAGCAGCTTTCGCGGAGCGGGGGAGACCCAGTACTTC. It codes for CASSFRGAGETQYF.

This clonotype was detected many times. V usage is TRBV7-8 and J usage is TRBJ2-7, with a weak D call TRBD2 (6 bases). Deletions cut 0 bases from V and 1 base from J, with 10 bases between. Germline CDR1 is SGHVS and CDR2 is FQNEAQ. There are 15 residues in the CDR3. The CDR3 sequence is CASSLASGGSYEQYF. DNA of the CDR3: TGTGCCAGCAGCTTAGCGTCCGGGGGATCCTACGAGCAGTACTTC.

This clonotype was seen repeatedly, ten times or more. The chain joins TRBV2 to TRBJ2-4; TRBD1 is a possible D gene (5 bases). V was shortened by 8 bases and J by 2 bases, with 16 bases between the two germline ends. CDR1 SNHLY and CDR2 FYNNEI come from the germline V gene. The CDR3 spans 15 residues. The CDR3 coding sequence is TGTGCCAGCGGGGCCAGGGTTTTTACCAAAAACATTCAGTACTTC. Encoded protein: CASGARVFTKNIQYF.